The 26 T cell receptor beta chains below come from one sample, sequenced in a study of CD8 T cells in Susac syndrome. The RNA, about 0.45 to 1 ug, was put through reverse transcription using random hexamers. Each CDR3 protein gets one entry after TCRdb re-called the immunoSEQ multiplex PCR reads with MiXCR. The data contain 77,000 or so distinct CDR3 sequences, around 96% of them singletons. What was sequenced was CD8+ T cells from PBMCs. The receptors here all came from a human donor with multiple sclerosis.

The chain uses TRBV29-1 and TRBJ2-1; 11 bases are shared with TRBD2. Germline-derived CDR1 and CDR2 are SQVTM and ANQGSEA. The CDR3 length is 21 residues. J gave up 2 bases and V 7 bases, and 25 bases lay outside the gene matches. In DNA form, the CDR3 reads TGCAGCGCCACCCGGCCCACCTCAGATTTAGCGGGAGGGCCCCCCTACAATGAGCAGTTCTTC. Its protein is CSATRPTSDLAGGPPYNEQFF.

This clonotype has more than one count but fewer than ten. V gene TRBV27 combines with J gene TRBJ1-5; D is unclear. The germline V and J ends were trimmed by 2 bases and 0 bases, with 2 bases remaining between them. Germline lookup yields CDR1 MNHEY and CDR2 SMNVEV (reference sequence). The CDR3 covers 13 residues. In DNA, the CDR3 is TGTGCCAGCAGTTTAGGTAGCAATCAGCCCCAGCATTTT. It translates to CASSLGSNQPQHF.

V gene TRBV5-4 combines with J gene TRBJ2-3; 15 positions match TRBD2. Germline CDR1 and CDR2: SGHNT and YYREEE (reference sequence). This CDR3 comprises 17 residues. V shed 4 bases and J 4 bases; nucleotides not matched to a gene: 7. Here the CDR3 reads CASSPRGLAGGPDTQYF. The CDR3 DNA reads as TGTGCCAGCAGCCCAAGAGGACTAGCGGGAGGGCCAGATACGCAGTATTTT. Drawing the rest from reference TRBV5-4 and TRBJ2-3, the complete variable domain is ETGVTQSPTHLIKTRGQQVTLRCSSQSGHNTVSWYQQALGQGPQFIFQYYREEENGRGNFPPRFSGLQFPNYSSELNVNALELDDSALYLCASSPRGLAGGPDTQYFGPGTRLTVL.

The CDR3 loop reads CSVDEGNEQFF. The CDR3 coding sequence is TGCAGCGTTGACGAGGGAAATGAGCAGTTCTTC. The V gene is TRBV29-1, the J gene TRBJ2-1; tentatively, D is TRBD2 (5 bases). V lost 3 bases to trimming and J lost 7 bases, with 7 bases between them. Germline assignment: CDR1 SQVTM and CDR2 ANQGSEA. CDR3 length: 11 amino acids.

The rearrangement joins TRBV4-1 to TRBJ1-1; 8 bases line up with TRBD1. Germline V gene sequence: CDR1 MGHRA, CDR2 YSYEKL. CDR3 length: 15 amino acids. J lost 14 bases, V lost 0 bases, and 14 bases had no gene match. The CDR3 DNA follows: TGCGCCAGCAGCCAAGAGGATTACAGGGGGGATGAAGAATTCTTT. Encoded protein: CASSQEDYRGDEEFF.

The CDR3 DNA sequence: TGCAGTGCTAGGGGACTTCCCCCTGAAGCTTTCTTT. It yields the protein CSARGLPPEAFF. V usage is TRBV20-1 and J usage is TRBJ1-1, with a weak D call TRBD1 (5 bases). V was pared by 3 bases and J by 6 bases, with 11 bases between. The CDR3 extends over 12 amino acids. Germline CDR1 and CDR2: DFQATT and SNEGSKA (reference sequence).

This chain uses TRBV27 with TRBJ1-2; tentative D call: TRBD1 (5 bases). CDR3 length: 16 amino acids. Germline lookup yields CDR1 MNHEY and CDR2 SMNVEV (reference sequence). Trimming shortened V by 5 bases and J by 2 bases, and 18 bases separated the two germline ends. The CDR3: CASSPGPGTANYGYTF. DNA of the CDR3: TGTGCCAGCAGTCCAGGTCCCGGGACGGCGAACTATGGCTACACCTTC.

The rearrangement links TRBV6-2 or TRBV6-3 to TRBJ2-5; unclear D gene. V lost 4 bases and J 2 bases, leaving 14 bases between the germline ends. Germline CDR1 MNHEY, CDR2 SVGEGT. This CDR3 is 15 amino acids long. The CDR3 coding sequence is TGTGCCAGCAGTTTCCTCGGTCAATCTCAAGAGACCCAGTACTTC. Its translation is CASSFLGQSQETQYF.

The chain links TRBV9 to TRBJ2-1; 7 positions match TRBD2. Germline V gene data show CDR1 as SGDLS and CDR2 as YYNGEE. The CDR3 loop spans 19 amino acids. With 0 bases clipped from V and 0 bases from J, the junction kept 12 bases outside the gene matches. CDR3 in amino acids: CASSVAHGGFSSSYNEQFF. The CDR3 DNA follows: TGTGCCAGCAGCGTAGCCCACGGGGGGTTTTCCAGCTCCTACAATGAGCAGTTCTTC.

This rearrangement joins TRBV30 to TRBJ2-3, with D perhaps TRBD2 (5 bases). CDR1 is GTSNPN, CDR2 SVGIG, per germline (reference sequence). Trimming left V 3 bases short and J 5 bases short, with 12 bases between. The CDR3 loop spans 13 amino acids. The CDR3 DNA reads TGTGCCTGGAGCTCTAGCCGAGAAGATACGCAGTATTTT. It translates to CAWSSSREDTQYF.

The V call is TRBV27, the J call TRBJ1-1; D may be TRBD1 (5 bases). This CDR3 comprises 14 residues. The V end lost 10 bases, the J end lost 1 base, and 16 bases lay between the germline ends. CDR1 MNHEY and CDR2 SMNVEV come from the germline V gene (reference sequence). CDR3 nucleotide sequence: TGTGCCACCCTACAGCGGGGGAGGAACACTGAAGCTTTCTTT. This gives the protein CATLQRGRNTEAFF.

The chain carries TRBV6-6 and TRBJ1-2, with D possibly matching TRBD1 (6 bases). Germline V gene sequence: CDR1 MNHNY, CDR2 SVGAGI (reference sequence). The CDR3 contains 13 residues. With 4 bases removed from V and 5 bases from J, the gap between germline ends came to 11 bases. DNA of the CDR3: TGTGCCAGCAGTTCACCACAGGGTTATGGCTACACCTTC. Translation gives CASSSPQGYGYTF.

The rearrangement joins TRBV7-9 to TRBJ2-3; 9 bases align to TRBD1. The germline CDR1 and CDR2 sequences are SEHNR and FQNEAQ (reference sequence). The CDR3 sequence is 15 residues long. J lost 7 bases, V lost 5 bases, and 10 bases had no gene match. The CDR3 DNA reads as TGTGCCAGCAGCCCCCCGGGACAGGGACATCATACGCAGTATTTT. This gives the protein CASSPPGQGHHTQYF.

This chain joins TRBV27 and TRBJ2-7; TRBD2 is a possible D gene (6 bases). The ends were cut back, 5 bases at V and 2 bases at J, with 22 bases in the middle. The CDR3 sequence is 17 residues long. The V gene's germline CDR1 is MNHEY and CDR2 SMNVEV (reference sequence). The CDR3 loop is CASSPTLSAGRTYEQYF. The CDR3 DNA is TGTGCCAGCAGTCCAACCCTCTCAGCGGGCCGCACCTACGAGCAGTACTTC.

The chain links TRBV14 to TRBJ2-7; 8 bases are shared with TRBD1. V lost 4 bases to trimming and J lost 0 bases; unmatched junction nucleotides: 5. Germline assignment: CDR1 SGHDN and CDR2 FVKESK. The CDR3 runs 15 residues. CDR3 amino acids: CASSRGQGLSYEQYF. DNA of the CDR3: TGTGCCAGCAGCCGCGGACAGGGACTCTCCTACGAGCAGTACTTC.

The chain couples TRBV13 to TRBJ2-3, with D uncertain. The CDR3 loop spans 14 amino acids. V gave up 4 bases and J gave up 0 bases, with 8 bases separating them. CDR1 and CDR2 from the germline V gene are PRHDT and FYEKMQ (reference sequence). The CDR3 region has the DNA TGTGCCAGCAGCTCACATTCTAGCACAGATACGCAGTATTTT. It encodes CASSSHSSTDTQYF. Looking up the rest from reference TRBV13 and TRBJ2-3 gives the full variable domain: AAGVIQSPRHLIKEKRETATLKCYPIPRHDTVYWYQQGPGQDPQFLISFYEKMQSDKGSIPDRFSAQQFSDYHSELNMSSLELGDSALYFCASSSHSSTDTQYFGPGTRLTVL.

The sample holds one count of this clonotype. V gene TRBV12-3 or TRBV12-4 combines with J gene TRBJ2-1, with 7 bases lining up with TRBD1. The CDR3 loop spans 13 amino acids. V was pared by 8 bases and J by 6 bases, with 7 bases of the junction left unmatched. Written as DNA, the CDR3 is TGTGCCAGCGGGGAGACAGGGCGCAATGAGCAGTTCTTC. It specifies CASGETGRNEQFF.

V gene TRBV11-3 combines with J gene TRBJ2-1; 9 bases align to TRBD1. This CDR3 is 17 amino acids long. Unmatched junction bases numbered 10, after V lost 5 bases and J lost 2 bases. Germline V gives CDR1 SGHNT, CDR2 YENEEA. CDR3 sequence: CASSQYPGQGTYNEQFF. In nucleotides, the CDR3 is TGTGCCAGCAGCCAATATCCGGGACAGGGAACCTACAATGAGCAGTTCTTC.

The V and J genes are TRBV27 and TRBJ1-2; 11 bases are a match to TRBD1. V was pared by 10 bases and J by 8 bases, with 9 bases of the junction left unmatched. The germline CDR1 and CDR2 sequences are MNHEY and SMNVEV (reference sequence). This CDR3 contains 13 residues. CDR3 amino acids: CATGTGGVKGYTF. In nucleotides, the CDR3 is TGTGCCACTGGGACAGGGGGAGTGAAAGGCTACACCTTC.

This rearrangement joins TRBV5-5 to TRBJ2-7, with D unclear. V was shortened by 4 bases and J by 3 bases, with 14 bases between the two germline ends. Germline V gives CDR1 SGHKS, CDR2 YYEKEE (reference sequence). This CDR3 is built from 14 residues. The chain's CDR3 is CASSPVGRFYEQYF. CDR3 DNA: TGTGCCAGCAGCCCGGTGGGCCGATTCTACGAGCAGTACTTC.

This chain uses TRBV7-9 with TRBJ1-4, with D hard to call. V lost 8 bases and J lost 7, with 11 bases in between. Germline V gene sequence: CDR1 SEHNR, CDR2 FQNEAQ (reference sequence). CDR3 length: 12 residues. The DNA of the CDR3 is TGTGCCAGCTCGATCCCGAGTGAAAAACTGTTTTTT. This sequence encodes CASSIPSEKLFF.

J is TRBJ2-2 and V is TRBV20-1; D not resolved. Germline CDR1 DFQATT, CDR2 SNEGSKA (reference sequence). Trimming took off 6 bases at V and 1 base at J, with 3 bases between the two ends. The length of the CDR3 is 11 residues. The CDR3 here is CSAGNTGELFF. The DNA of the CDR3 is TGCAGTGCAGGGAACACCGGGGAGCTGTTTTTT.

The chain links TRBV29-1 to TRBJ2-7; a weak D match, TRBD2 (6 bases). Trimming pared 3 bases from V and 3 bases from J, leaving 12 bases between. The CDR3 length is 13 residues. Germline V CDR1 and CDR2: SQVTM, ANQGSEA. The CDR3 sequence: CSVDVPGDYEQYF. The CDR3 bases are TGCAGCGTTGATGTCCCGGGGGACTACGAGCAGTACTTC.

The V call is TRBV29-1, the J call TRBJ1-2; D is uncertain. The CDR3 runs to 13 residues. The V and J ends lost 5 bases and 4 bases respectively, with 14 bases between them. Germline CDR1 is SQVTM and CDR2 is ANQGSEA. This CDR3 is CSVRALAGYGYTF. In DNA form, the CDR3 reads TGCAGCGTTAGGGCCCTTGCGGGCTATGGCTACACCTTC.

The chain is built from TRBV6-5 and TRBJ1-2; a weak D match, TRBD1 (5 bases). Germline values: CDR1 MNHEY, CDR2 SVGAGI. Between the trimmed V and J ends, which lost 2 bases and 6 bases, there was a span of 10 bases. The CDR3 consists of 13 residues. DNA for the CDR3: TGTGCCAGCAGTTACGGCGGGACGAATGGCTACACCTTC. This translates into CASSYGGTNGYTF.

This clonotype was picked up one time. The chain joins TRBV12-5 to TRBJ1-2; D is uncertain. Trimming pared 1 base from V and 4 bases from J, leaving 4 bases between. CDR3 length: 12 residues. CDR1 and CDR2 (germline): LGHNT, FRNRAP. CDR3 protein: CASGLGIYGYTF. The CDR3, as DNA: TGTGCTAGTGGTTTGGGTATCTATGGCTACACCTTC.